This paragraph covers one T cell receptor beta chain sequence. Its antigen is not known. Trimming cost V 4 bases and J 6 bases; bases outside gene matches: 16. The CDR3 runs 17 residues. Per the germline V gene, CDR1 is SNHLY and CDR2 is FYNNEI. These data come from a study of T cell responses to AZD1222 COVID-19 vaccine. Study-wide findings and caveats: Following two doses of AZD1222, Spike-specific TCR breadth and depth rose. Clonal diversity was possibly underestimated, and white British individuals and females predominated among donors. The study found vaccine-associated CD4 TCRs spanning spike, dominant at 160-218 and 743-854. Sampled repertoires all dated from after the peak T cell response.

Profiling relied on immunoSEQ multiplex PCR, and the TCRdb table lists in-frame clones only, not all of them. The sample records approximately 99,000 clones, more than 70% being singletons. Material: peripheral blood, obtained on day 0 of MenACWY control vaccination. This receptor was taken from an adult in good health. The V call is TRBV2, the J call TRBJ2-5; TRBD2 matches at 8 bases. CDR3 nucleotides: TGTGCCAGCAGTGGACTGGGACTAGGGGGGGGAACGAAGACCCAGTACTTC. As protein: CASSGLGLGGGTKTQYF. The variable domain in full, completed from reference TRBV2 and TRBJ2-5, reads EPEVTQTPSHQVTQMGQEVILRCVPISNHLYFYWYRQILGQKVEFLVSFYNNEISEKSEIFDDQFSVERPDGSNFTLKIRSTKLEDSAMYFCASSGLGLGGGTKTQYFGPGTRLLVL.